A selection of T cell receptor beta chains follows, all from one sample in a study of shared clonotypes between healthy human individuals. Clones were sequenced by immunoSEQ multiplex PCR, and TCRdb holds only the in-frame ones, with some missing. This sample yields millions of clones, of which roughly 91% are seen a single time; roughly 1.7% belongs to the top ten. The specimen was naive CD8+ T cells from PBMCs. These receptors were obtained from a man aged 18 to 35 in good health. Some clones in this sample may be carry-over from other donors' samples. CDR3s include the opening cysteine and the closing phenylalanine or tryptophan. Fields, in order: V gene, J gene, CDR3 protein.

v_call: TRBV7-2; j_call: TRBJ1-2; cdr3_aa: CASSPDPRRRTGVYGYTF
v_call: TRBV15; j_call: TRBJ2-7; cdr3_aa: CATSRDGESTYEQYF
v_call: TRBV27; j_call: TRBJ1-5; cdr3_aa: CASSLGPEGNQPQHF
v_call: TRBV29-1; j_call: TRBJ2-5; cdr3_aa: CSVVSGSQETQYF
v_call: TRBV9; j_call: TRBJ2-7; cdr3_aa: CASSDRDSLEQYF
v_call: TRBV19; j_call: TRBJ2-2; cdr3_aa: CASRSGAGTGELFF
v_call: TRBV19; j_call: TRBJ1-1; cdr3_aa: CATSWGQGLAEAFF
v_call: TRBV16; j_call: TRBJ1-5; cdr3_aa: CASSQSWRAVSNQPQHF
v_call: TRBV4-2; j_call: TRBJ1-2; cdr3_aa: CASSQDPGQSYGYTF
v_call: TRBV27; j_call: TRBJ2-1; cdr3_aa: CASSHSIDEQFF
v_call: TRBV4-1; j_call: TRBJ1-1; cdr3_aa: CASSQTGSEAFF
v_call: TRBV5-6; j_call: TRBJ1-1; cdr3_aa: CASSLDPGGTEAFF
v_call: TRBV25-1; j_call: TRBJ2-3; cdr3_aa: CASSEYAGGPADTQYF
v_call: TRBV7-9; j_call: TRBJ2-3; cdr3_aa: CASSLSPGGGSTDTQYF
v_call: TRBV7-9; j_call: TRBJ2-2; cdr3_aa: CASAAPGELFF
v_call: TRBV28; j_call: TRBJ2-2; cdr3_aa: CASSPPAGVGTGELFF
v_call: TRBV7-9; j_call: TRBJ2-7; cdr3_aa: CASSLGSPEQYF
v_call: TRBV6-5; j_call: TRBJ2-7; cdr3_aa: CASRGQGNEQYF
v_call: TRBV6-5; j_call: TRBJ2-1; cdr3_aa: CASSYSAAWEQFF
v_call: TRBV11-2; j_call: TRBJ2-7; cdr3_aa: CASSFGGFSYEQYF
v_call: TRBV14; j_call: TRBJ1-2; cdr3_aa: CASSLRADYGYTF
v_call: TRBV27; j_call: TRBJ2-1; cdr3_aa: CASSSNLLANEQFF
v_call: TRBV7-9; j_call: TRBJ1-1; cdr3_aa: CASSLPLTGAFF
v_call: TRBV15; j_call: TRBJ2-7; cdr3_aa: CATSRVQSSYEQYF
v_call: TRBV27; j_call: TRBJ2-3; cdr3_aa: CASSLRSVSTDTQYF
v_call: TRBV6-5; j_call: TRBJ2-1; cdr3_aa: CASSYGSGVYNEQFF
v_call: TRBV29-1; j_call: TRBJ1-2; cdr3_aa: CSVVNNYRDLGGYTF
v_call: TRBV7-9; j_call: TRBJ2-1; cdr3_aa: CASSPPGRSDNEQFF
v_call: TRBV28; j_call: TRBJ2-7; cdr3_aa: CASSLSLAVPSYEQYF
v_call: TRBV9; j_call: TRBJ1-2; cdr3_aa: CASTQGNYGYTF
v_call: TRBV19; j_call: TRBJ1-2; cdr3_aa: CASSPRVWETNYGYTF
v_call: TRBV10-1; j_call: TRBJ1-1; cdr3_aa: CASAPLEGARAEAFF
v_call: TRBV14; j_call: TRBJ2-7; cdr3_aa: CASTAGDHVFNEQYF
v_call: TRBV7-9; j_call: TRBJ2-3; cdr3_aa: CASRWADTQYF
v_call: TRBV10-1; j_call: TRBJ2-3; cdr3_aa: CASSERMEASTDTQYF
v_call: TRBV7-8; j_call: TRBJ2-1; cdr3_aa: CASSLVGQPYNEQFF
v_call: TRBV9; j_call: TRBJ2-7; cdr3_aa: CASSAGQLSSYEQYF
v_call: TRBV7-2; j_call: TRBJ2-2; cdr3_aa: CASSPSRGLNTGELFF
v_call: TRBV28; j_call: TRBJ2-5; cdr3_aa: CASSLGWEGKETQYF
v_call: TRBV6-6; j_call: TRBJ1-2; cdr3_aa: CASSYSPGLTNYGYTF
v_call: TRBV4-3; j_call: TRBJ2-1; cdr3_aa: CASSQDIQRELFNEQFF
v_call: TRBV6-4; j_call: TRBJ2-3; cdr3_aa: CASTPSAGGSTDTQYF
v_call: TRBV4-3; j_call: TRBJ2-5; cdr3_aa: CASSQGSSGRETQYF
v_call: TRBV6-5; j_call: TRBJ2-3; cdr3_aa: CASSYSRGIPTDTQYF
v_call: TRBV9; j_call: TRBJ2-7; cdr3_aa: CASSMGLGYEQYF
v_call: TRBV19; j_call: TRBJ1-5; cdr3_aa: CASRNPAQGAGQPQHF
v_call: TRBV27; j_call: TRBJ2-3; cdr3_aa: CASSRTRDRGLADTQYF
v_call: TRBV14; j_call: TRBJ2-6; cdr3_aa: CASSQEGVRGANVLTF
v_call: TRBV4-2; j_call: TRBJ1-3; cdr3_aa: CASSQGWESHGNTIYF
v_call: TRBV27; j_call: TRBJ2-1; cdr3_aa: CASRSGRVRRSYNEQFF
v_call: TRBV28; j_call: TRBJ1-3; cdr3_aa: CASSFIWGRTGNTIYF
v_call: TRBV5-6; j_call: TRBJ1-3; cdr3_aa: CASSLGRATGNTIYF